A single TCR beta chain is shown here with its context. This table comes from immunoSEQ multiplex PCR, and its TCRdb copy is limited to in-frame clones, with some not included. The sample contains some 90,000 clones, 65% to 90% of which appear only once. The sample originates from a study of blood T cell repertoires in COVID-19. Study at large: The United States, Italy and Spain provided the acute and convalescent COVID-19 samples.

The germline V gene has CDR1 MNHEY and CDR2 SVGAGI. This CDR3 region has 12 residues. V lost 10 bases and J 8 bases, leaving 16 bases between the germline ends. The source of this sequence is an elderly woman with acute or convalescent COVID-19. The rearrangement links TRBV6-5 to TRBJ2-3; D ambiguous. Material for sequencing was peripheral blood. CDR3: CATSRPLSTQYF. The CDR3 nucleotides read TGTGCCACCTCTCGTCCTCTCTCTACGCAGTATTTT.